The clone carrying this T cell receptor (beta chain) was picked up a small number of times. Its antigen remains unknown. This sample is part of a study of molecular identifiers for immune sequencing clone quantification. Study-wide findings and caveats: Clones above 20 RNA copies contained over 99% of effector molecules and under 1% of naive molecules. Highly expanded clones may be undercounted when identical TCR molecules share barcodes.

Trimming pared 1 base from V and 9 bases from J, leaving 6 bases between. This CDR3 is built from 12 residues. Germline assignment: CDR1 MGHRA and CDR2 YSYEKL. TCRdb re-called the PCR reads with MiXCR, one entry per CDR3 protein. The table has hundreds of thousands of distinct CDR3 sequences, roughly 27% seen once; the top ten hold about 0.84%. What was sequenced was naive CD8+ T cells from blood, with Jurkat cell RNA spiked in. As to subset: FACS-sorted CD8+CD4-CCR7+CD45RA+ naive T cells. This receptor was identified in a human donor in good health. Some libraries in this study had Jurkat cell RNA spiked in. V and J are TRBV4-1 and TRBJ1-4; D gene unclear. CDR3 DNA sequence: TGCGCCAGCAGCCAAGCGGACCAAAAACTGTTTTTT. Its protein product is CASSQADQKLFF.